A single T cell receptor beta chain is shown here with its context. Generated by immunoSEQ multiplex PCR, the TCRdb table keeps only in-frame clones and is missing some. This sample has 9,300 or so clones, with roughly 80% found just once. The sample originates from a study of follicular helper T cells after annual influenza vaccination. Documented time point: 2014-2015 season, 7 days after vaccination. Before and after seasonal inactivated influenza vaccination, adults gave blood for sorting CD4 subsets for sequencing. Each time point used about 40 to 110 mL of blood. This receptor was taken from an adult who received the influenza vaccine. The sequences come from CXCR5+ CD38- circulating T follicular helper cells from blood, collected 7 days after influenza vaccination. Subset in this sample: circulating Tfh, non-naive CD4+CXCR5+PD-1+ (ICOS+CD38+ or ICOS-CD38-).

DNA of the CDR3: TGTGCCAGCAGGACCGGAGATACGCAGTATTTT. This gives the protein CASRTGDTQYF. V and J are TRBV6-5 and TRBJ2-3; D not resolved. The CDR3 is made up of 11 amino acids. Germline loops: CDR1 MNHEY, CDR2 SVGAGI. Trimming shortened V by 6 bases and J by 5 bases, and 6 bases separated the two germline ends.